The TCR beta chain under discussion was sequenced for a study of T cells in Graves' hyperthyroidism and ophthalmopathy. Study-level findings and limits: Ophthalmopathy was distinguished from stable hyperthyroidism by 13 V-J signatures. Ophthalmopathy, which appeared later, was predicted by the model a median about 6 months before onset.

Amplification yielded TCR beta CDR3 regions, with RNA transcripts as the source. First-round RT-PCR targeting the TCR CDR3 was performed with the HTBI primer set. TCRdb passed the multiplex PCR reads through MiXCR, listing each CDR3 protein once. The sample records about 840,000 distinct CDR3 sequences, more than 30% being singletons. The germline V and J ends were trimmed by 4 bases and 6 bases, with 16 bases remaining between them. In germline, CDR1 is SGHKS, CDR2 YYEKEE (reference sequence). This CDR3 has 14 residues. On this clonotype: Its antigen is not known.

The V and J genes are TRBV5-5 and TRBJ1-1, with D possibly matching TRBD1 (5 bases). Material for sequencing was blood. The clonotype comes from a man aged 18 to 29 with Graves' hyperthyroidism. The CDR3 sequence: CASSDWVGGPEAFF. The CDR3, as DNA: TGTGCCAGCAGCGACTGGGTGGGGGGTCCTGAAGCTTTCTTT.